The 4 T cell receptor beta chains below were found in one sample sequenced in a study of OX40 agonist ivuxolimab in advanced cancers. TCRdb keeps only in-frame clones here, not all; method: immunoSEQ multiplex PCR. The sample carries around 150,000 clones, 90% to 95% recorded once. This specimen was CD4+ or CD8+ T cells sorted from blood, taken in a trial of the OX40 agonist ivuxolimab. These receptors originate from an adult with an advanced solid tumor such as melanoma, head and neck, liver or kidney cancer.

The chain recombines TRBV10-1 with TRBJ2-3; no reliable D call. V lost 2 bases, J lost 3 bases, and 0 bases lay in between. Germline CDR1 reads WNHNN; CDR2 reads SYGVQD (reference sequence). This CDR3 is 11 amino acids long. As DNA, the CDR3 is TGCGCCAGCAGTGAGACAGATACGCAGTATTTT. Translation gives CASSETDTQYF.

The V gene is TRBV5-4, the J gene TRBJ2-6; 8 nucleotides align to TRBD1. Trimming at V came to 3 bases and at J to 1 base, leaving 12 bases not matched to a gene. The CDR3 totals 19 residues. Looked up from germline, CDR1 is SGHNT and CDR2 is YYREEE (reference sequence). The CDR3 protein is CASSSGQGFVPSGANVLTF. The CDR3 DNA reads TGTGCCAGCAGCTCAGGACAGGGCTTTGTACCTTCTGGGGCCAACGTCCTGACTTTC.

The chain carries TRBV7-9 and TRBJ2-7, with D tentatively TRBD1 or TRBD2 (5 bases each). The CDR3 loop spans 14 amino acids. CDR1 is SEHNR, CDR2 FQNEAQ, per germline (reference sequence). Trimming left V 5 bases short and J 8 bases short, with 19 bases between. The CDR3: CASSTGTDPTKQYF. The CDR3 nucleotides are TGTGCCAGCAGCACCGGGACGGATCCTACGAAGCAGTACTTC.

CDR3 in DNA: TGTGCCAGCAGTGAAGCGCGCAACAGGGGGCGCGCCGGCTACACCTTC. It translates to CASSEARNRGRAGYTF. The chain combines TRBV6-1 with TRBJ1-2, with TRBD1 matching 9 bases. The J segment lost 8 bases and the V segment lost 0 bases, leaving 10 bases of the junction unmatched. Germline CDR1 and CDR2: MNHNS and SASEGT. This CDR3 is built from 16 residues.